This record covers a single T cell receptor (beta chain). As yet, its antigen is unknown. This sample was taken from a study of T cell repertoires in cytomegalovirus infection. About the study: Shared public TCR beta signatures pointed to both CMV infection and a matching HLA type. Study results and limitations: There were carriers of CMV plus the relevant HLA, and cumulative public TCR beta family frequency identified them. The study found HLA-C-restricted CMV-specific TCR beta clonotypes dominating the ex vivo response.

From the reads, TCRdb called clonotypes with MiXCR, one entry per CDR3 protein. The sample includes hundreds of thousands of distinct CDR3 sequences, roughly 36% of them seen just once. The sequence came from a human donor in good health (CMV status not recorded). Some clones in this sample may be carry-over from other donors' samples. Sequences were derived from cultured PBMCs, sampled from culture after CMV antigen stimulation.

The CDR3 region is CASSLVTAVSGNTIYF. CDR3 DNA sequence: TGTGCCAGCAGCTTAGTGACGGCAGTCTCTGGAAACACCATATATTTT. The chain employs TRBV11-2 and TRBJ1-3; D gene uncertain. CDR3 length: 16 amino acids. Germline V gene data show CDR1 as SGHAT and CDR2 as FQNNGV. V lost 1 base and J 0 bases, leaving 10 bases between the germline ends.